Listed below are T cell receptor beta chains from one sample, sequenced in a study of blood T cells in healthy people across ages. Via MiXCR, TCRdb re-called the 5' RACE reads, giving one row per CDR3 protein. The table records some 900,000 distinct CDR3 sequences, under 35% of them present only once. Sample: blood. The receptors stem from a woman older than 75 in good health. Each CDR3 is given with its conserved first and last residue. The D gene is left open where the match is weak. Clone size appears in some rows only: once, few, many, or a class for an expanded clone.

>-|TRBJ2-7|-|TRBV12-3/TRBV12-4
TGTGCCAGCAGTTTAGTCGGGTTTAACGAGCAGTACTTC
CASSLVGFNEQYF
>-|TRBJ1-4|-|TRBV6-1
TGTGCCGGTCACCGGGACCCGGGGGAAAAACTGTTTTTT
CAGHRDPGEKLFF
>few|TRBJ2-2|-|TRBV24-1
TGTGCCACCAGTGATATTAGGGCCCCTGGCACCGGGGAGCTGTTTTTT
CATSDIRAPGTGELFF
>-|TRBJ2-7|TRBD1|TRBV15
TGTGCCACCAGCAGTCGACAGGGGAGCAGAAGCGAGCAGTACTTC
CATSSRQGSRSEQYF
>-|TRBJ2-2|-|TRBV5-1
TGCGCCAGCAGCCCTGGTTTTCGCGGCGGTGGGGGCGACACCGGGGAGCTGTTTTTT
CASSPGFRGGGGDTGELFF
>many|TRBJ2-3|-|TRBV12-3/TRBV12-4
TGTGCCAGCAGTTTAGGGACTCCCCTAACGCAGTATTTT
CASSLGTPLTQYF
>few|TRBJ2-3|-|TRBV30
TGTGCCTGGACCCCAGGTTCTAGCACAGATACGCAGTATTTT
CAWTPGSSTDTQYF
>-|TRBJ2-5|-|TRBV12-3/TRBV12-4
TGTGCCAGCAGTCGCACAGGGAGGAGGGAGACCCAGTACTTC
CASSRTGRRETQYF
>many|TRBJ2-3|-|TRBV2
TGTGCCAGCAGTGGACAACTAGGACCTTGGGGTACGCAGTATTTT
CASSGQLGPWGTQYF
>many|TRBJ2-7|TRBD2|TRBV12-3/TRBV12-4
TGTGCCAGCAGTTCCTCGACGGGGGGCGAGCAGTACTTC
CASSSSTGGEQYF
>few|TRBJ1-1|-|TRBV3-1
TGTGCCAGCAGCCAGACGGACACTGAAGCTTTCTTT
CASSQTDTEAFF
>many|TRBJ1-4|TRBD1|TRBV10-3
TGTGCCATCAGCAAAACGAGACAGGGGCATGCAACTAATGAAAAACTGTTTTTT
CAISKTRQGHATNEKLFF
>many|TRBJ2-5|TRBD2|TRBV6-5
TGTGCCAGCAGTTACTCGGAACCGGGGGGTGAGACCCAGTACTTC
CASSYSEPGGETQYF
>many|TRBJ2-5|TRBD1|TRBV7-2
TGTGCCAGCAGCCGGGACAGGGGGAGAGAGACCCAGTACTTC
CASSRDRGRETQYF
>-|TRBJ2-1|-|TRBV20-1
TGCAGTGCTAGTTTTGCGGTCAAGGGGAATGAGCAGTTCTTC
CSASFAVKGNEQFF
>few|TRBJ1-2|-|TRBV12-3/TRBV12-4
TGTGCCAGCAGTTTTCAGGAGCTAAGAGGTGGCTACACCTTC
CASSFQELRGGYTF
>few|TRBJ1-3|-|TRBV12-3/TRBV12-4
TGTGCCAGCAGTTTCCCAGGGGCTGGGAACACCATATATTTT
CASSFPGAGNTIYF
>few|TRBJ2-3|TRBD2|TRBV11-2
TGTGCCAGCAGCTTAGTGGATAGCGGGGGGTCAACCCGCACAGATACGCAGTATTTT
CASSLVDSGGSTRTDTQYF
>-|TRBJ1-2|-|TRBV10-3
TGTGCCATCAGTGAATATACTGTTGGCTACACCTTC
CAISEYTVGYTF
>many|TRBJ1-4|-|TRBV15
TGTGCCACCAGCAGAGATCGGCTCCAAGGGGAAAAACTGTTTTTT
CATSRDRLQGEKLFF
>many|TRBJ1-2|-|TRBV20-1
TGCAGTACATCGGCGGGCAGCAGCTATGGCTACACCTTC
CSTSAGSSYGYTF
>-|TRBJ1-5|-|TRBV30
TGTGCCTGGAGTGCGCGACAGACGAGCAATCAGCCCCAGCATTTT
CAWSARQTSNQPQHF